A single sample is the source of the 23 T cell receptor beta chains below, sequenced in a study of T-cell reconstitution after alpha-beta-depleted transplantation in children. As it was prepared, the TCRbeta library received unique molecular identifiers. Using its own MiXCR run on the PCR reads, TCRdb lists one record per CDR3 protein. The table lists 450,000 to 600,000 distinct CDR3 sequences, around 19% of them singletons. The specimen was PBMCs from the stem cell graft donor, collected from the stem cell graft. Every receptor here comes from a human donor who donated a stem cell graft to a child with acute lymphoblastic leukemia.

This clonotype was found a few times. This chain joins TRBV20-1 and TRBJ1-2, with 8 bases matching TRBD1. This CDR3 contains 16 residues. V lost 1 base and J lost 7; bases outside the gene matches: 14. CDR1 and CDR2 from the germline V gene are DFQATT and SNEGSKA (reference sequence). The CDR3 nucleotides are TGCAGTGCTAGAGGGCGGCTGGCAGGGGGCGCGTCTGGCTACACCTTC. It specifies CSARGRLAGGASGYTF.

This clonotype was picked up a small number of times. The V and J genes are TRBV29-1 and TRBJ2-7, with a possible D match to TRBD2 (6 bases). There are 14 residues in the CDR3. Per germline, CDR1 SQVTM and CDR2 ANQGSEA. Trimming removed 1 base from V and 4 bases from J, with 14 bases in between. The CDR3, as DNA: TGCAGCGTTGAAGCAGGGACTGCTAGGTACGAGCAGTACTTC. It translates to CSVEAGTARYEQYF.

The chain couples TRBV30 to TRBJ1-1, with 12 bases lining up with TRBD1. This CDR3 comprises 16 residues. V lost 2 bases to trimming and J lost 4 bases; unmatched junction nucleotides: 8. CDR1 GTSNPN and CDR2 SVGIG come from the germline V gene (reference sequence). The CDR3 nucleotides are TGTGCCTGGAGTAGGGGACAGGGGGCGCCGGGCACTGAAGCTTTCTTT. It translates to CAWSRGQGAPGTEAFF.

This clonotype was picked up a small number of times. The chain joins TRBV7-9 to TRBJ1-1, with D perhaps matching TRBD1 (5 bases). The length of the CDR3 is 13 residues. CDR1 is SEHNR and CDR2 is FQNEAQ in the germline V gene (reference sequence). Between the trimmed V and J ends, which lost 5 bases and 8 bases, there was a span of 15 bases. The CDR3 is CASSPGAAFEAFF. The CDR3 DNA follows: TGTGCCAGCAGCCCCGGGGCAGCTTTCGAAGCTTTCTTT.

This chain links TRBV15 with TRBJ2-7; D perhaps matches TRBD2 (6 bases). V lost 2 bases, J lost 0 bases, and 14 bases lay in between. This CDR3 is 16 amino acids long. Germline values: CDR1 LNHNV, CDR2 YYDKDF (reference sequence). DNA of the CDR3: TGTGCCACCAGCAGACTTAGACTAGAGAGCTCCTACGAGCAGTACTTC. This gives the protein CATSRLRLESSYEQYF.

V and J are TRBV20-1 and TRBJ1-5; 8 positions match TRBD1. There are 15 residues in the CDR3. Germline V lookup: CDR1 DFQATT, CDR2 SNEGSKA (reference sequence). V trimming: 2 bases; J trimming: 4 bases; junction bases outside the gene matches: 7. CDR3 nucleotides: TGCAGTGCTAGAAGGCACAGGGGGGGAAATCAGCCCCAGCATTTT. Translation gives CSARRHRGGNQPQHF.

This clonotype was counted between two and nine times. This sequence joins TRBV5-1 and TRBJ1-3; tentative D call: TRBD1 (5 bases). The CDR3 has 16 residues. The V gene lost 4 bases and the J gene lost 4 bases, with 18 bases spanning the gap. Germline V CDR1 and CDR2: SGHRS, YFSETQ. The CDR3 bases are TGCGCCAGCAGCACGAACTCAGGGAGTTCCGGAAACACCATATATTTT. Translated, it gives CASSTNSGSSGNTIYF.

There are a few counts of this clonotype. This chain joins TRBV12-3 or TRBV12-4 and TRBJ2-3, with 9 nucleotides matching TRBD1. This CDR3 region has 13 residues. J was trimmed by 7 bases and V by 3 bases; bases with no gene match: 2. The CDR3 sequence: CASSFGTGNTQYF. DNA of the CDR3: TGTGCCAGCAGTTTTGGGACAGGGAATACGCAGTATTTT.

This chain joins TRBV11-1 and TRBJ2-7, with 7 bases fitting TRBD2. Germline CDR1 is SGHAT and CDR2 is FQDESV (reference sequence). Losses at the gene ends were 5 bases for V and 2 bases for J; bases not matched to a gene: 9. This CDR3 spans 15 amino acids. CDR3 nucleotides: TGTGCCAGCAGCGGGTGGGCTAGCGGAACCTACGAGCAGTACTTC. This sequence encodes CASSGWASGTYEQYF. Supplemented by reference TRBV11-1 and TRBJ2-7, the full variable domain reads EAEVAQSPRYKITEKSQAVAFWCDPISGHATLYWYRQILGQGPELLVQFQDESVVDDSQLPKDRFSAERLKGVDSTLKIQPAELGDSAMYLCASSGWASGTYEQYFGPGTRLTVT.

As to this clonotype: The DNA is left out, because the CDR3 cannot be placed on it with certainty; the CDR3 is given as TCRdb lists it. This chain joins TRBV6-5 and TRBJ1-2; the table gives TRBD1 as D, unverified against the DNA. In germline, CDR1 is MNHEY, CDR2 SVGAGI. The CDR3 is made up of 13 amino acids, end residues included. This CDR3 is CASSTSGQGGYTF.

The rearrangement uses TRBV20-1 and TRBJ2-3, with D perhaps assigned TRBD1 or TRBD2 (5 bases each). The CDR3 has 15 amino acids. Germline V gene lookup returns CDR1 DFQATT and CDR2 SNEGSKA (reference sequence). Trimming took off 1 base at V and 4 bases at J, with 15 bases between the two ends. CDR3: CSARAPGRAADTQYF. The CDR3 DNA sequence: TGCAGTGCTAGAGCCCCGGGGCGGGCGGCAGATACGCAGTATTTT.

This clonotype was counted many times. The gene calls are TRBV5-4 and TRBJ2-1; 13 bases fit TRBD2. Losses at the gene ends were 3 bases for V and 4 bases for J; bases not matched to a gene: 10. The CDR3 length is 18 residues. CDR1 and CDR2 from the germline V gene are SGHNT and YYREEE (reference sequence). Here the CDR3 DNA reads TGTGCCAGCAGCTCCCTACGACGGGGACTAGCGGGATACAATGAGCAGTTCTTC. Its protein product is CASSSLRRGLAGYNEQFF.

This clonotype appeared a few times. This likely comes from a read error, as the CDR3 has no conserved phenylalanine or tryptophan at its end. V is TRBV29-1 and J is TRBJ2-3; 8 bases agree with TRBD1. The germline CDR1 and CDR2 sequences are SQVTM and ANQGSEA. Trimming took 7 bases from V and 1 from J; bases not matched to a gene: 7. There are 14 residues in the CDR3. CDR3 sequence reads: CSADTDRGTDTQYL. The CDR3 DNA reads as TGCAGCGCCGATACGGACAGGGGCACAGATACGCAGTATTTG.

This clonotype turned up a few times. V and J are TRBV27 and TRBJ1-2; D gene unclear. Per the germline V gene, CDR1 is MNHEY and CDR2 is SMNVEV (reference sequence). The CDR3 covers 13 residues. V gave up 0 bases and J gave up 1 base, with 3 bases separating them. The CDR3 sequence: CASSLSHNYGYTF. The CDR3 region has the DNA TGTGCCAGCAGTTTATCTCATAACTATGGCTACACCTTC.

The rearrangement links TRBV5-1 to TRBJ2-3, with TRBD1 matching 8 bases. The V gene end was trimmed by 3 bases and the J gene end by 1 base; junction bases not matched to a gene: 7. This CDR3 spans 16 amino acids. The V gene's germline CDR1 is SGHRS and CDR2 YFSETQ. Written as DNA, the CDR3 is TGCGCCAGCAGCTCGGATACGGGACAGGGCACAGATACGCAGTATTTT. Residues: CASSSDTGQGTDTQYF. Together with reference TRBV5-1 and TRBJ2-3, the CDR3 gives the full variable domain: KAGVTQTPRYLIKTRGQQVTLSCSPISGHRSVSWYQQTPGQGLQFLFEYFSETQRNKGNFPGRFSGRQFSNSRSEMNVSTLELGDSALYLCASSSDTGQGTDTQYFGPGTRLTVL.

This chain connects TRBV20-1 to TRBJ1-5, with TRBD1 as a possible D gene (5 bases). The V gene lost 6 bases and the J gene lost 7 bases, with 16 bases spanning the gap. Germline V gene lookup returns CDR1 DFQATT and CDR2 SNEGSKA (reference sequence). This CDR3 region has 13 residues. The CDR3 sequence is CSAAWGVRQPQHF. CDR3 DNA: TGCAGTGCCGCCTGGGGGGTCCGGCAGCCCCAGCATTTT.

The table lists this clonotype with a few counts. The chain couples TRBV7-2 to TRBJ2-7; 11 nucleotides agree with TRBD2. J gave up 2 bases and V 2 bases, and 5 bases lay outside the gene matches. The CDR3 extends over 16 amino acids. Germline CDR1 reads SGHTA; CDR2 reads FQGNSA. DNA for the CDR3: TGTGCCAGCAGCTTATACGGGACTAGCGGCGCCTACGAGCAGTACTTC. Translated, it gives CASSLYGTSGAYEQYF.

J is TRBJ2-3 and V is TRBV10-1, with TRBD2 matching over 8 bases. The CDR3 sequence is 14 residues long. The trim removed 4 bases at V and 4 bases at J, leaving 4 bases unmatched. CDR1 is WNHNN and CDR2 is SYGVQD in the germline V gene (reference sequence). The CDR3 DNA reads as TGCGCCAGCAGTGGCTCCGGGAGGGCAGATACGCAGTATTTT. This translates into CASSGSGRADTQYF.

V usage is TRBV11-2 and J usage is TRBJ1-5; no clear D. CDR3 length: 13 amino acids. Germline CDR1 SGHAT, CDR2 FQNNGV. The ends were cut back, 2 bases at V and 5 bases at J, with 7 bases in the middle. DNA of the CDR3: TGTGCCAGCAGCTTAACGGCCCATCAGCCCCAGCATTTT. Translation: CASSLTAHQPQHF.

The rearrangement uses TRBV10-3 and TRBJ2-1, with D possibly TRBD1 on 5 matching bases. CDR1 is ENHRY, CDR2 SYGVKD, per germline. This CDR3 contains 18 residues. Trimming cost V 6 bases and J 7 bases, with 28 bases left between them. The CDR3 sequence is CAISLGPSASLKLNEQFF. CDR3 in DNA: TGTGCCATCAGCCTGGGGCCCAGCGCCTCCCTGAAGCTAAATGAGCAGTTCTTC.

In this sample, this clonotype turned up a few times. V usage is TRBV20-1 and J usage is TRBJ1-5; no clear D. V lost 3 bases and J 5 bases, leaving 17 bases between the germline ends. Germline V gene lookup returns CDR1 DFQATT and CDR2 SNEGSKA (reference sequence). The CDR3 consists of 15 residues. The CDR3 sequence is CSASRAWRADQPQHF. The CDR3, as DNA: TGCAGTGCTAGCCGCGCCTGGAGGGCGGATCAGCCCCAGCATTTT.

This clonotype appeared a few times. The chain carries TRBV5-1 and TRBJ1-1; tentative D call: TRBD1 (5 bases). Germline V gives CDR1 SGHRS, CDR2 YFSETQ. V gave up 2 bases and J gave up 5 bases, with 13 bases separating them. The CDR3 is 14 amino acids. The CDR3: CASSLPGLTTEAFF. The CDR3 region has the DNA TGCGCCAGCAGCTTACCGGGACTAACAACTGAAGCTTTCTTT.

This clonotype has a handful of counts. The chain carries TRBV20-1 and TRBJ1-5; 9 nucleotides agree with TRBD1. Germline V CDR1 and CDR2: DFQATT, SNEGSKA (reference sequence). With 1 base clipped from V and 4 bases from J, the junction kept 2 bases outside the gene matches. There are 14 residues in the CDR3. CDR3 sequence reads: CSARADRGNQPQHF. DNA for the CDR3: TGCAGTGCTAGAGCCGACAGGGGGAATCAGCCCCAGCATTTT.